Sequencing of this T cell receptor (beta chain) was carried out in a study of T cell repertoires in ileal Crohn's disease. Across the whole study: About 36% were active smokers at surgery; median disease duration was around 7.9 years. M0 samples are biopsies from inflamed ileum in the resection specimen. Findings and caveats of the study: Compared with CD4 T cells, sorted CD8 cells carried more expanded clones.

Time point in this sample: inflamed ileum from the surgical specimen. Comment on this clone: Its antigen is not known.

Germline V CDR1 and CDR2: MRHNA, SNTAGT. Trimming shortened V by 9 bases and J by 3 bases, and 17 bases separated the two germline ends. The CDR3 contains 14 residues. Some clones are missing from TCRdb's copy, which holds only in-frame ones; the method was immunoSEQ multiplex PCR. The sample carries approximately 16,000 clones, roughly 90% recorded once. Source material: ileal tissue. The sequence was collected from an adult with Crohn's disease. The chain is built from TRBV6-4 and TRBJ1-2; perhaps TRBD1 as D (6 bases). The DNA for the CDR3 is TGTGCCAGGAACGGGGGCAGGGTGGACTATGGCTACACCTTC. Its protein product is CARNGGRVDYGYTF.